This TCR beta chain was observed in a study of blood T cells in healthy people across ages. This clonotype turned up a few times. The antigen is unknown. Germline V gives CDR1 DFQATT, CDR2 SNEGSKA (reference sequence). The CDR3 loop spans 11 amino acids. V gave up 5 bases and J gave up 9 bases, with 11 bases separating them. Findings of the study overall: Per-million-T-cell TCR beta diversity fell roughly linearly with age.

All donors came from Russia, were Caucasian and healthy, and spanned ages about 6 to 100. Each donor had roughly 10 milliliters of peripheral blood drawn. Through a sample-barcoded 5' primer and a J-beta primer mix, a second PCR was run for roughly 6 to 11 cycles. Researchers report that each sample yielded at least 2.5 million CDR3-containing paired-end reads. TCRdb fed the 5' RACE reads into MiXCR, producing one record per CDR3 protein. Of roughly 1,500,000 distinct CDR3 sequences detected, almost 35% appear once; the ten largest clones hold around 10%. This clonotype was sampled from a woman in her twenties or thirties in good health. The sequencing input was blood. This sequence joins TRBV20-1 and TRBJ2-1; D gene unclear. The CDR3: CSARLSTEQFF. The CDR3 DNA is TGCAGTGCTCGGCTTTCTACTGAGCAGTTCTTC.